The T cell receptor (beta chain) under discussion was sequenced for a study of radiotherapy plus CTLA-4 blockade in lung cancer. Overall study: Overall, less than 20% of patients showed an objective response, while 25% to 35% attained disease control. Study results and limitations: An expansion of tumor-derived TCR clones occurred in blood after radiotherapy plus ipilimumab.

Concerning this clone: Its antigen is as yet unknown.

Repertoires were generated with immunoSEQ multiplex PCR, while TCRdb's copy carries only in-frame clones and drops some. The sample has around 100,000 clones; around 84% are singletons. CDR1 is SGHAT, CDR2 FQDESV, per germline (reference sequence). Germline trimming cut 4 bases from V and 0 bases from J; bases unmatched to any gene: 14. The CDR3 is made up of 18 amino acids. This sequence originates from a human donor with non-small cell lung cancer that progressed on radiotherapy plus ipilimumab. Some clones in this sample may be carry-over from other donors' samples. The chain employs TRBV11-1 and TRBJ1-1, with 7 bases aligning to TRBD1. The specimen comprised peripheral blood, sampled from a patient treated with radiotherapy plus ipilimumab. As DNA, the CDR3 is TGTGCCAGCAGCTCCCGTGTGGGACAGCCAACTCTGAACACTGAAGCTTTCTTT. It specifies CASSSRVGQPTLNTEAFF.